The 14 T cell receptor beta chains listed next were all sequenced from one sample in a study of human T cells and chemical hapten exposure. TCRdb itself ran the RACE reads through MiXCR, one entry per CDR3 protein. The sample lists about 160,000 distinct CDR3 sequences; roughly 25% were seen once. Sample time point: patch test 3, about 24 weeks after DPC sensitization. Stated treatment: therapeutic diphenylcyclopropenone sensitization with weekly scalp DPC. The material was whole blood, obtained in connection with sensitization to the hapten diphenylcyclopropenone (DPC). These receptors were obtained from a woman between 18 and 29 years old with alopecia areata. Some clones in this sample may be carry-over from other donors' samples.

This chain joins TRBV2 and TRBJ2-1, with unresolved D. The ends were cut back, 10 bases at V and 0 bases at J, with 10 bases in the middle. Looked up from germline, CDR1 is SNHLY and CDR2 is FYNNEI. This CDR3 comprises 13 residues. CDR3 residues: CATYLSSYNEQFF. The DNA for the CDR3 is TGTGCCACCTACCTGAGCTCCTACAATGAGCAGTTCTTC.

This clonotype was picked up a small number of times. The rearrangement joins TRBV20-1 to TRBJ1-5, with D tentatively TRBD1 (6 bases). V was cut by 6 bases and J by 2 bases, with 14 bases left in between. The CDR3 contains 14 residues. Per germline, CDR1 DFQATT and CDR2 SNEGSKA (reference sequence). CDR3 DNA sequence: TGCAGTGCAATCAGGGGTTTGGGCAATCAGCCCCAGCATTTT. Protein: CSAIRGLGNQPQHF.

The rearrangement links TRBV6-5 to TRBJ2-5; 8 positions agree with TRBD1. CDR1 and CDR2 (germline): MNHEY, SVGAGI. This CDR3 has 11 amino acids. V shed 10 bases, J shed 5 bases, and the junction held 3 bases outside the gene matches. This chain's CDR3 is CATRTGETQYF. The CDR3 bases are TGTGCCACACGGACAGGGGAGACCCAGTACTTC.

This clonotype was observed a few times. This rearrangement joins TRBV3-1 to TRBJ2-7; TRBD2 is a possible D gene (6 bases). In germline, CDR1 is LGHDT, CDR2 YNNKEL (reference sequence). This CDR3 contains 16 residues. Trimming pared 2 bases from V and 3 bases from J, leaving 17 bases between. CDR3 in DNA: TGTGCCAGCAGCCAAAGCCCGGTAGCGGCGATCTACGAGCAGTACTTC. Its protein is CASSQSPVAAIYEQYF.

The chain couples TRBV6-2 or TRBV6-3 to TRBJ2-6; D not certain. Deletions cut 6 bases from V and 0 bases from J, with 9 bases between. The CDR3 has 15 residues. Germline loops: CDR1 MNHEY, CDR2 SVGEGT. The CDR3 region is CASRTPHSGANVLTF. Written as DNA, the CDR3 is TGTGCCAGCAGGACTCCGCACTCTGGGGCCAACGTCCTGACTTTC.

The chain carries TRBV6-5 and TRBJ2-7; D is uncertain. There are 14 residues in the CDR3. Germline V gene sequence: CDR1 MNHEY, CDR2 SVGAGI. V was clipped by 5 bases and J by 1 base, with 12 bases between them. The CDR3 loop reads CASSKPQVSYEQYF. DNA of the CDR3: TGTGCCAGCAGTAAGCCCCAGGTATCCTACGAGCAGTACTTC.

The gene calls are TRBV7-9 and TRBJ1-1; D gene uncertain. The germline gives CDR1 SEHNR, CDR2 FQNEAQ (reference sequence). The CDR3 is made up of 14 amino acids. V lost 5 bases and J 5 bases, leaving 15 bases between the germline ends. The CDR3 region is CASSHKSSGTEAFF. CDR3 in DNA: TGTGCCAGCAGCCACAAATCGTCCGGTACTGAAGCTTTCTTT.

This clonotype was counted between two and nine times. This chain uses TRBV5-4 with TRBJ2-7; TRBD1 might be the D (6 bases). Germline V gene data show CDR1 as SGHNT and CDR2 as YYREEE (reference sequence). This CDR3 has 14 amino acids. The V end was cut by 0 bases, the J end by 6 bases, with 13 bases between. The CDR3 DNA sequence: TGTGCCAGCAGCTTGGGACCCACAGGGCTCGAGCAGTACTTC. It encodes CASSLGPTGLEQYF.

This rearrangement joins TRBV4-1 to TRBJ2-3; D is possibly TRBD1 or TRBD2 (6 bases each). Germline loops: CDR1 MGHRA, CDR2 YSYEKL. Trimming left V 1 base short and J 2 bases short, with 13 bases between. This CDR3 comprises 16 residues. The CDR3 DNA sequence: TGCGCCAGCAGCCAAGGGCGAGGGGGGAACACAGATACGCAGTATTTT. Translation gives CASSQGRGGNTDTQYF.

The chain has TRBV29-1 and TRBJ1-2, with unresolved D. The length of the CDR3 is 13 residues. Trimming left V 3 bases short and J 0 bases short, with 8 bases between. Germline V gives CDR1 SQVTM, CDR2 ANQGSEA. CDR3 DNA sequence: TGCAGCGTTGATTTGGGGTCTAACTATGGCTACACCTTC. It yields the protein CSVDLGSNYGYTF.

This sequence joins TRBV11-1 and TRBJ2-3; 7 nucleotides match TRBD2. Germline assignment: CDR1 SGHAT and CDR2 FQDESV (reference sequence). The CDR3 covers 15 residues. With 6 bases clipped from V and 0 bases from J, the junction kept 6 bases outside the gene matches. Here the CDR3 reads CASSWGGGSTDTQYF. In nucleotides, the CDR3 is TGTGCCAGCAGTTGGGGGGGTGGAAGCACAGATACGCAGTATTTT.

This clonotype was observed a handful of times. The chain's CDR3 is CASSQDGLVVGDTQYF. DNA of the CDR3: TGCGCCAGCAGCCAAGACGGGCTAGTGGTCGGAGATACGCAGTATTTT. This chain uses TRBV4-1 with TRBJ2-3; D unclear. Trimming took off 0 bases at V and 5 bases at J, with 15 bases between the two ends. The germline V gene has CDR1 MGHRA and CDR2 YSYEKL. This CDR3 contains 16 residues.

The chain uses TRBV4-3 and TRBJ1-6, with 8 bases that match TRBD1. Germline CDR1 and CDR2: LGHNA and YSLEER. With V trimmed by 0 bases and J by 5 bases, 6 bases remained unmatched. The CDR3 totals 17 residues. The CDR3 loop is CASSQDRSQGDNSPLHF. Written as DNA, the CDR3 is TGCGCCAGCAGCCAAGATCGGTCACAGGGGGATAATTCACCCCTCCACTTT.

The rearrangement links TRBV7-2 to TRBJ2-3; 9 bases fit TRBD2. CDR1 and CDR2 from the germline V gene are SGHTA and FQGNSA. The CDR3 spans 15 residues. With V trimmed by 3 bases and J by 1 base, 2 bases remained unmatched. CDR3 bases: TGTGCCAGCAGCTTTGTAGCGGGGGGCACAGATACGCAGTATTTT. Protein sequence: CASSFVAGGTDTQYF.